The entry below gives a single T cell receptor (beta chain) sequence along with its context. Its cognate antigen is unknown. This sample stems from a study of T cell responses to AZD1222 COVID-19 vaccine. Study details: Second-dose groups at about 4 or about 12 weeks were pooled.

TCRdb keeps only in-frame clones here, not all; method: immunoSEQ multiplex PCR. The sample consists of 130,000 to 150,000 clones, around 90% of them appearing once. Points from the study as a whole: Distributed over spike, vaccine-associated CD4 TCRs predominated at 160-218 and 743-854. Per reports, nearly half of all spike-specific TCRs target regions that are unmutated in variants. Donor demographics were predominantly white British with a female majority; clonal diversity may be underestimated.

The V gene lost 6 bases and the J gene lost 5 bases, with 19 bases spanning the gap. The V gene's germline CDR1 is KGHSH and CDR2 LQKENI. The CDR3 is made up of 15 amino acids. The sequencing used peripheral blood, collected on day 0 of AZD1222 vaccination. The chain joins TRBV18 to TRBJ1-1; possible D gene TRBD1, 5 bases. The TCR originated in an adult in good health. This CDR3 reads CASSRIEGWETEAFF. The CDR3 DNA sequence: TGTGCCAGCTCCCGGATCGAGGGGTGGGAGACTGAAGCTTTCTTT.